The sequence of this TCR beta chain was determined in a study of spatial heterogeneity in lung cancer. TCRdb reanalysed the 5' RACE reads using MiXCR and keeps one entry per CDR3 protein. The sample shows 5,500 to 8,000 distinct CDR3 sequences, 5% to 6% of them seen only once. The time point: sample taken at primary tumor resection. Whole RNA, isolated from tumor, nontumor lung or frozen PBMC, was sequenced without prior sorting. As for this clonotype: This may stem from a read error, because a much larger clone lies one nucleotide away.

The CDR3 has 15 amino acids. CDR1 and CDR2 from the germline V gene are LGHDT and YNNKEL (reference sequence). The receptor comes from a female donor with early-stage non-small cell lung cancer. The chain joins TRBV3-1 to TRBJ2-2, with TRBD2 as a possible D gene (5 bases). The sequenced sample was normal lung tissue next to the tumor, obtained at surgery. The CDR3 DNA is TGTGCCAGCAGCCCGGCGGGTGCGAACACCGGGGAGCTGGTTTTT. This codes for CASSPAGANTGELVF.